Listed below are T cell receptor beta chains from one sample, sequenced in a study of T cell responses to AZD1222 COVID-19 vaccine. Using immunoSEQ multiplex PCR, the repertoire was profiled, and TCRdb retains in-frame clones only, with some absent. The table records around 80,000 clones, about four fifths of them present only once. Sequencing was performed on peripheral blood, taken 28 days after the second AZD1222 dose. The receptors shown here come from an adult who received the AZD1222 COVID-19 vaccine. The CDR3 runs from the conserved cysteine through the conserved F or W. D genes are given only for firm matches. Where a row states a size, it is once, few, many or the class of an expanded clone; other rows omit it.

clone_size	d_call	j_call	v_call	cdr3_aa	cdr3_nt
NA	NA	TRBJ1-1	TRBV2	CASLSGTARVTEAFF	TGTGCCAGCCTATCGGGAACAGCGCGAGTCACTGAAGCTTTCTTT
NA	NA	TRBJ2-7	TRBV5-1	CASSLDTYEQYF	TGCGCCAGCAGCTTGGACACCTACGAGCAGTACTTC
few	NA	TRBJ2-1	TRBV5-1	CASSLERGSNEQFF	TGCGCCAGCAGCTTGGAACGGGGGTCGAATGAGCAGTTCTTC
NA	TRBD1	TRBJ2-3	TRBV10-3	CAIKGETGELNADTQYF	TGTGCCATCAAGGGCGAGACAGGGGAGTTAAATGCAGATACGCAGTATTTT
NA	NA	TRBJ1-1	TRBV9	CASSVETTNTEAFF	TGTGCCAGCAGCGTAGAAACAACGAACACTGAAGCTTTCTTT
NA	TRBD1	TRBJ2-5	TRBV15	CATSRDQDRGGETQYF	TGTGCCACCAGCAGAGATCAGGACAGGGGGGGCGAGACCCAGTACTTC
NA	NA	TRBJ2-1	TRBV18	CASSHAGSSYNEQFF	TGTGCCAGCTCACACGCAGGGAGCTCCTACAATGAGCAGTTCTTC
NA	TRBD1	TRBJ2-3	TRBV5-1	CASSRFGPPGQGPPTQYF	TGCGCCAGCAGCCGCTTTGGGCCACCGGGACAGGGGCCCCCGACGCAGTATTTT
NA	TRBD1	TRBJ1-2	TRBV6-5	CASRFRDRGYGYTF	TGTGCCAGCAGATTTCGCGACAGGGGCTATGGCTACACCTTC
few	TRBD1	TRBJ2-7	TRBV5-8	CASSRDRGIVWQYF	TGTGCCAGCAGCCGGGACAGGGGTATAGTTTGGCAGTACTTC
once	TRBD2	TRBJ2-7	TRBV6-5	CASGRASGYEQYF	TGTGCCTCAGGGAGGGCTAGCGGCTACGAGCAGTACTTC
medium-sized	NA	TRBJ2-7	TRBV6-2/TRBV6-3	CASSYKSSSYEQYF	TGTGCCAGCAGTTACAAGTCCAGCTCCTACGAGCAGTACTTC
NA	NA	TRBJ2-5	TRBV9	CASSKGTPSPQETQYF	TGTGCCAGCAGCAAAGGGACTCCGAGCCCCCAAGAGACCCAGTACTTC
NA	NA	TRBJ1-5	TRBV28	CASSLWGGNQPQHF	TGTGCCAGCAGTTTATGGGGAGGCAATCAGCCCCAGCATTTT
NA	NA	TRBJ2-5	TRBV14	CASSQTIGRYLRETQYF	TGTGCCAGCAGCCAAACGATCGGGAGATACCTTAGGGAGACCCAGTACTTC
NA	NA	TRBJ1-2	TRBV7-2	CASRDPGDYGYTF	TGTGCCAGCAGGGACCCCGGGGACTATGGCTACACCTTC
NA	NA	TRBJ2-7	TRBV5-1	CASSLGPRSSYEQYF	TGCGCCAGCAGCTTGGGGCCACGTAGCTCCTACGAGCAGTACTTC
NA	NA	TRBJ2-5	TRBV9	CASSQGGTQYF	TGTGCCAGCAGTCAAGGAGGGACCCAGTACTTC
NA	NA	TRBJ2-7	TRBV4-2	CASSQAEVADYEQYF	TGTGCCAGCAGCCAAGCAGAGGTAGCGGACTACGAGCAGTACTTC
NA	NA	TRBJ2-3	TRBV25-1	CASSASRDTDTQYF	TGTGCCAGCAGTGCTTCTCGCGACACAGATACGCAGTATTTT
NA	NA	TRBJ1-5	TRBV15	CATSRAGVDQPQHF	TGTGCCACCAGCAGAGCAGGGGTCGATCAGCCCCAGCATTTT
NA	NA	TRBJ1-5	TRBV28	CASSFGYQPQHF	TGTGCCAGCAGTTTTGGGTATCAGCCCCAGCATTTT
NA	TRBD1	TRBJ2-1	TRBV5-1	CASSLVQGAGNEQFF	TGCGCCAGCAGCTTGGTACAGGGGGCGGGTAATGAGCAGTTCTTC
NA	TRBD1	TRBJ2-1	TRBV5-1	CASSLEGQKYDEQFF	TGCGCCAGCAGCTTGGAGGGACAGAAATATGATGAGCAGTTCTTC
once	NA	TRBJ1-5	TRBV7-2	CASSPDSAPNQPQHF	TGTGCCAGCAGTCCAGACAGCGCCCCTAATCAGCCCCAGCATTTT
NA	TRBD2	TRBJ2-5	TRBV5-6	CASSLGVGREETQYF	TGTGCCAGCAGCTTGGGAGTAGGGAGGGAGGAGACCCAGTACTTC
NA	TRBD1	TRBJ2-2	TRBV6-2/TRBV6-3	CASSYTRAGGHGSSGELFF	TGTGCCAGCAGTTACACCCGGGCAGGGGGCCATGGTAGTTCCGGGGAGCTGTTTTTT
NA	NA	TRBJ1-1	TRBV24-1	CATSALGEAFF	TGTGCCACCAGTGCGTTGGGGGAAGCTTTCTTT
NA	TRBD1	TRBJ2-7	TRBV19	CASSAGQAYEQYF	TGTGCCAGTAGTGCCGGACAGGCCTACGAGCAGTACTTC
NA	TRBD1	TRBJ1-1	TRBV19	CASSMGQLNTEAFF	TGTGCCAGTAGTATGGGACAGTTGAACACTGAAGCTTTCTTT
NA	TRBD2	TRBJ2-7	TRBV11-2	CASSLSAGDFHEQYF	TGTGCCAGCAGCTTAAGTGCGGGAGATTTCCACGAGCAGTACTTC
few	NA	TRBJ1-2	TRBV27	CASSSEVMKAPPYGYTF	TGTGCCAGCAGTTCAGAGGTCATGAAGGCGCCTCCCTATGGCTACACCTTC
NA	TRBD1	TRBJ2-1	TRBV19	CASSSQGQGANEQFF	TGTGCCAGTAGTAGCCAGGGACAGGGGGCCAATGAGCAGTTCTTC
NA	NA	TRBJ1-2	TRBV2	CASSDGYGYTF	TGTGCCAGCAGTGATGGGTATGGCTACACCTTC
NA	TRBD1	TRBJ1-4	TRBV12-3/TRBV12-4	CASQGQGREKLFF	TGTGCCAGCCAGGGACAGGGTCGAGAAAAACTGTTTTTT
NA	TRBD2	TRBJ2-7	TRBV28	CASRGRLAANGHEQYF	TGTGCCAGCAGGGGGAGACTAGCGGCAAACGGCCACGAGCAGTACTTC
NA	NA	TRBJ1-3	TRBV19	CASSIGPDSGNTIYF	TGTGCCAGTAGTATAGGTCCGGACTCTGGAAACACCATATATTTT
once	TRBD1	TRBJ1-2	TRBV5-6	CASSPGTGSINYGYTF	TGTGCCAGCAGCCCCGGGACAGGGAGCATCAACTATGGCTACACCTTC
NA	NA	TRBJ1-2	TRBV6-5	CASSSPTRGLVYGYTF	TGTGCCAGCAGTTCCCCCACCAGAGGACTAGTCTATGGCTACACCTTC
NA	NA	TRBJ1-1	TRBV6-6	CASSRTVQMKNTEAFF	TGTGCCAGCAGTCGAACGGTCCAAATGAAAAACACTGAAGCTTTCTTT
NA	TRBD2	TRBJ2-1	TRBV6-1	CASSEAHLSGTYNEQFF	TGTGCCAGCAGTGAAGCCCATCTTAGCGGGACATACAATGAGCAGTTCTTC
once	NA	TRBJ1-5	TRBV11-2	CASSESQGGQPQHF	TGTGCCAGCAGCGAGAGTCAGGGCGGGCAGCCCCAGCATTTT
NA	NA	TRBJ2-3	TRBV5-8	CASSLGQNTDTQYF	TGTGCCAGCAGCCTAGGACAGAACACAGATACGCAGTATTTT
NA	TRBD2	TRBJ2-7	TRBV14	CASSPLTSGYEQYF	TGTGCCAGCAGCCCCTTGACTAGCGGCTACGAGCAGTACTTC
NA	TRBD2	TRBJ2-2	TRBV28	CASRSTSGNTGELFF	TGTGCCAGCAGGTCGACTAGCGGGAACACCGGGGAGCTGTTTTTT
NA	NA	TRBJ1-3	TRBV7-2	CASSLEGGFGNTIYF	TGTGCCAGCAGCTTAGAGGGGGGTTTCGGAAACACCATATATTTT
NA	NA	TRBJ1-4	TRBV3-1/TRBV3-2	CASSQVSGTNEKLFF	TGTGCCAGCAGCCAAGTTTCAGGGACTAATGAAAAACTGTTTTTT
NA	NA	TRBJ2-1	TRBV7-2	CASSASQGNEQFF	TGTGCCAGCAGCGCCTCACAGGGAAATGAGCAGTTCTTC
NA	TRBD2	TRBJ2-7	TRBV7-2	CASSPGLAGGLSYEQYF	TGTGCCAGCAGCCCCGGACTAGCGGGAGGACTGTCCTACGAGCAGTACTTC
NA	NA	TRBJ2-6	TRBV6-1	CASGDPPGRGTGANVLTF	TGTGCCAGCGGTGACCCGCCGGGCAGGGGAACTGGGGCCAACGTCCTGACTTTC
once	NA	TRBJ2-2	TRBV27	CASSYYREPTGELFF	TGTGCCAGCAGCTACTACAGGGAACCCACCGGGGAGCTGTTTTTT
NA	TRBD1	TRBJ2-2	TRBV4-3	CASSQNPGTGRGTGELFF	TGCGCCAGCAGCCAAAACCCGGGGACAGGGAGGGGCACCGGGGAGCTGTTTTTT
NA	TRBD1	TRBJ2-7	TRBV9	CASSVAPGQGSGYEQYF	TGTGCCAGCAGCGTAGCGCCGGGACAGGGGTCGGGGTACGAGCAGTACTTC
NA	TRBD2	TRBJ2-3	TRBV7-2	CASSRGLAGVWREDTQYF	TGTGCCAGCAGCCGGGGACTAGCGGGAGTCTGGCGGGAAGATACGCAGTATTTT
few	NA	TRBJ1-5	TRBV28	CASSGPRGGLRDQPQHF	TGTGCCAGCAGTGGCCCTAGAGGGGGGCTAAGGGATCAGCCCCAGCATTTT